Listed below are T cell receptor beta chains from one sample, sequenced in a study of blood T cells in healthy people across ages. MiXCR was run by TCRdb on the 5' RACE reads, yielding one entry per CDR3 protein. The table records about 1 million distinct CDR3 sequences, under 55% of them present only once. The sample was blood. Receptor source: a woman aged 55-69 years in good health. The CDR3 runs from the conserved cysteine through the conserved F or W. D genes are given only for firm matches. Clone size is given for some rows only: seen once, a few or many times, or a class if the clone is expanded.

CDR3 protein: CASSYGTGLFGDYGYTF; CDR3 DNA: TGTGCCAGCAGTTACGGGACAGGGCTATTTGGAGACTATGGCTACACCTTC; J gene: TRBJ1-2; V gene: TRBV6-6; clone size: NA; D gene: TRBD1
CDR3 protein: CASSLGGYGTLGGEQYF; CDR3 DNA: TGTGCCAGCAGCTTAGGGGGGTACGGGACACTAGGGGGGGAGCAGTACTTC; J gene: TRBJ2-7; V gene: TRBV7-8; clone size: NA; D gene: NA
CDR3 protein: CASSYKREKLFF; CDR3 DNA: TGTGCCAGCAGTTACAAGAGAGAAAAACTGTTTTTT; J gene: TRBJ1-4; V gene: TRBV6-2/TRBV6-3; clone size: few; D gene: NA
CDR3 protein: CASSEYVEGTSGRTHSYEQYF; CDR3 DNA: TGTGCCAGCAGTGAATATGTCGAGGGGACTAGCGGTCGGACCCACTCCTACGAGCAGTACTTC; J gene: TRBJ2-7; V gene: TRBV25-1; clone size: NA; D gene: TRBD2
CDR3 protein: CASSPGGGPSSYNEQFF; CDR3 DNA: TGTGCCAGCAGTCCCGGGGGGGGACCGAGCTCCTACAATGAGCAGTTCTTC; J gene: TRBJ2-1; V gene: TRBV27; clone size: NA; D gene: TRBD2
CDR3 protein: CASSSQGAPIAKNIQYF; CDR3 DNA: TGTGCCAGCAGCTCACAGGGGGCCCCTATAGCCAAAAACATTCAGTACTTC; J gene: TRBJ2-4; V gene: TRBV28; clone size: NA; D gene: TRBD1
CDR3 protein: CASSLPRTGTDTQYF; CDR3 DNA: TGTGCCAGCAGCTTACCCAGGACAGGGACAGATACGCAGTATTTT; J gene: TRBJ2-3; V gene: TRBV7-8; clone size: few; D gene: TRBD1
CDR3 protein: CSARRSGGPGYEQYF; CDR3 DNA: TGCAGTGCTAGAAGGTCCGGCGGCCCAGGCTACGAGCAGTACTTC; J gene: TRBJ2-7; V gene: TRBV20-1; clone size: NA; D gene: NA
CDR3 protein: CASSSGLAGGRFIYEQYF; CDR3 DNA: TGTGCCAGCAGCTCGGGACTAGCGGGAGGGCGATTTATCTACGAGCAGTACTTC; J gene: TRBJ2-7; V gene: TRBV7-9; clone size: NA; D gene: TRBD2
CDR3 protein: CASTWGGNSNQPQHF; CDR3 DNA: TGTGCCAGCACGTGGGGGGGAAATAGCAATCAGCCCCAGCATTTT; J gene: TRBJ1-5; V gene: TRBV6-2/TRBV6-3; clone size: NA; D gene: NA
CDR3 protein: CAVRGVGDTDTQYF; CDR3 DNA: TGTGCCGTAAGGGGAGTAGGAGACACAGATACGCAGTATTTT; J gene: TRBJ2-3; V gene: TRBV6-5; clone size: NA; D gene: NA
CDR3 protein: CSVRTGGENTEAFF; CDR3 DNA: TGCAGTGTTCGGACAGGGGGTGAGAACACTGAAGCTTTCTTT; J gene: TRBJ1-1; V gene: TRBV20-1; clone size: few; D gene: TRBD1
CDR3 protein: CATSREQNYNSPLHF; CDR3 DNA: TGTGCCACCAGCAGAGAACAGAATTATAATTCACCCCTCCACTTT; J gene: TRBJ1-6; V gene: TRBV15; clone size: many; D gene: NA
CDR3 protein: CSATGWGQLQETQYF; CDR3 DNA: TGCAGTGCTACAGGCTGGGGACAGCTCCAAGAGACCCAGTACTTC; J gene: TRBJ2-5; V gene: TRBV20-1; clone size: NA; D gene: TRBD1
CDR3 protein: CSASWASPQETQYF; CDR3 DNA: TGCAGTGCTAGTTGGGCTAGCCCTCAAGAGACCCAGTACTTC; J gene: TRBJ2-5; V gene: TRBV20-1; clone size: many; D gene: NA
CDR3 protein: CASSTGQGAAYEQYF; CDR3 DNA: TGTGCCAGCAGCACGGGACAGGGGGCTGCCTACGAGCAGTACTTC; J gene: TRBJ2-7; V gene: TRBV5-4; clone size: NA; D gene: TRBD1
CDR3 protein: CASSQGLAETQETQYF; CDR3 DNA: TGTGCCAGCAGCCAGGGGCTAGCGGAAACCCAAGAGACCCAGTACTTC; J gene: TRBJ2-5; V gene: TRBV7-9; clone size: NA; D gene: NA
CDR3 protein: CASVQTAYEQYF; CDR3 DNA: TGTGCCAGCGTTCAGACAGCCTACGAGCAGTACTTC; J gene: TRBJ2-7; V gene: TRBV6-6; clone size: NA; D gene: NA
CDR3 protein: CASSLIQNTEAFF; CDR3 DNA: TGTGCCAGCAGCTTGATCCAGAACACTGAAGCTTTCTTT; J gene: TRBJ1-1; V gene: TRBV7-9; clone size: NA; D gene: NA
CDR3 protein: CASSLGQTTLTDTQYF; CDR3 DNA: TGCGCCAGCAGCTTGGGGCAGACCACCCTCACAGATACGCAGTATTTT; J gene: TRBJ2-3; V gene: TRBV5-1; clone size: few; D gene: NA
CDR3 protein: CASSLGDISTDTQYF; CDR3 DNA: TGTGCCAGCAGTTTAGGGGACATAAGCACAGATACGCAGTATTTT; J gene: TRBJ2-3; V gene: TRBV28; clone size: NA; D gene: NA
CDR3 protein: CASRPALNTGELFF; CDR3 DNA: TGCGCCAGCAGACCAGCGCTTAACACCGGGGAGCTGTTTTTT; J gene: TRBJ2-2; V gene: TRBV5-1; clone size: NA; D gene: NA
CDR3 protein: CASSQVDFQNTGELFF; CDR3 DNA: TGTGCCAGCAGCCAAGTTGACTTTCAGAACACCGGGGAGCTGTTTTTT; J gene: TRBJ2-2; V gene: TRBV14; clone size: NA; D gene: NA
CDR3 protein: CASSARPHPGYEQYF; CDR3 DNA: TGTGCCAGCAGCGCAAGACCCCATCCGGGCTACGAGCAGTACTTC; J gene: TRBJ2-7; V gene: TRBV9; clone size: NA; D gene: NA
CDR3 protein: CASSPALLETQYF; CDR3 DNA: TGTGCCAGCAGCCCAGCCCTCCTCGAGACCCAGTACTTC; J gene: TRBJ2-5; V gene: TRBV7-9; clone size: NA; D gene: NA
CDR3 protein: CASSLGTGIPETQYF; CDR3 DNA: TGTGCTAGCAGCTTAGGGACAGGGATTCCGGAGACCCAGTACTTC; J gene: TRBJ2-5; V gene: TRBV7-7; clone size: NA; D gene: TRBD1
CDR3 protein: CASQGRDSYWGANTGELFF; CDR3 DNA: TGTGCCAGCCAGGGACGGGACAGCTACTGGGGAGCGAACACCGGGGAGCTGTTTTTT; J gene: TRBJ2-2; V gene: TRBV6-1; clone size: NA; D gene: TRBD1
CDR3 protein: CASSDSAPSYEQYF; CDR3 DNA: TGTGCCAGCAGTGACAGCGCCCCCTCCTACGAGCAGTACTTC; J gene: TRBJ2-7; V gene: TRBV6-1; clone size: NA; D gene: NA
CDR3 protein: CAISDLSVNQPQHF; CDR3 DNA: TGTGCCATCAGTGATCTGTCGGTTAATCAGCCCCAGCATTTT; J gene: TRBJ1-5; V gene: TRBV10-3; clone size: few; D gene: NA
CDR3 protein: CASSDRGIVTDTQYF; CDR3 DNA: TGTGCCAGCAGTGACCGTGGAATAGTTACAGATACGCAGTATTTT; J gene: TRBJ2-3; V gene: TRBV6-1; clone size: NA; D gene: NA
CDR3 protein: CASSPTRGAGSYEQYF; CDR3 DNA: TGTGCCAGCAGCCCCACCCGGGGGGCGGGCTCCTACGAGCAGTACTTC; J gene: TRBJ2-7; V gene: TRBV7-9; clone size: NA; D gene: NA
CDR3 protein: CASSLISTRTDTQYF; CDR3 DNA: TGTGCCAGCAGTTTGATCTCAACCCGCACAGATACGCAGTATTTT; J gene: TRBJ2-3; V gene: TRBV12-3/TRBV12-4; clone size: NA; D gene: NA
CDR3 protein: CSARAPTGVNYGYTF; CDR3 DNA: TGCAGTGCTAGGGCGCCGACAGGGGTTAACTATGGCTACACCTTC; J gene: TRBJ1-2; V gene: TRBV20-1; clone size: few; D gene: TRBD1
CDR3 protein: CASSPGPISEQFF; CDR3 DNA: TGTGCCAGCTCACCAGGGCCAATTAGTGAGCAGTTCTTC; J gene: TRBJ2-1; V gene: TRBV18; clone size: NA; D gene: NA
CDR3 protein: CASSQGVGLAVIQETQYF; CDR3 DNA: TGCGCCAGCAGCCAAGGGGTCGGGCTAGCGGTCATCCAAGAGACCCAGTACTTC; J gene: TRBJ2-5; V gene: TRBV4-1; clone size: few; D gene: TRBD2
CDR3 protein: CASIKGGASHEQFF; CDR3 DNA: TGTGCCAGCATTAAGGGGGGCGCCTCCCATGAGCAGTTCTTC; J gene: TRBJ2-1; V gene: TRBV6-1; clone size: NA; D gene: NA
CDR3 protein: CASSSGLAPPYEQYF; CDR3 DNA: TGTGCCAGCAGCTCGGGACTAGCGCCTCCTTACGAGCAGTACTTC; J gene: TRBJ2-7; V gene: TRBV7-3; clone size: NA; D gene: TRBD2
CDR3 protein: CATSEAGRADTQYF; CDR3 DNA: TGTGCCACCAGTGAGGCAGGGAGGGCGGATACGCAGTATTTT; J gene: TRBJ2-3; V gene: TRBV24-1; clone size: few; D gene: TRBD2
CDR3 protein: CSARKDSRSNQPQHF; CDR3 DNA: TGCAGTGCTAGAAAGGACAGCCGTAGCAATCAGCCCCAGCATTTT; J gene: TRBJ1-5; V gene: TRBV20-1; clone size: NA; D gene: NA
CDR3 protein: CSVEELGGYTF; CDR3 DNA: TGCAGCGTTGAAGAACTGGGTGGCTACACCTTC; J gene: TRBJ1-2; V gene: TRBV29-1; clone size: many; D gene: NA
CDR3 protein: CASSQGLTKGGAETQYF; CDR3 DNA: TGTGCCAGCAGCCAGGGTCTGACGAAGGGGGGAGCAGAGACCCAGTACTTC; J gene: TRBJ2-5; V gene: TRBV14; clone size: NA; D gene: NA
CDR3 protein: CSARKGGNQPQHF; CDR3 DNA: TGCAGTGCTCGCAAGGGTGGCAATCAGCCCCAGCATTTT; J gene: TRBJ1-5; V gene: TRBV20-1; clone size: NA; D gene: NA
CDR3 protein: CASSLGELNEQFF; CDR3 DNA: TGTGCCAGTTCCCTGGGGGAGCTCAATGAGCAGTTCTTC; J gene: TRBJ2-1; V gene: TRBV12-3/TRBV12-4; clone size: NA; D gene: NA
CDR3 protein: CASSSGTEPTDTQYF; CDR3 DNA: TGCGCCAGCAGTTCCGGGACAGAACCCACAGATACGCAGTATTTT; J gene: TRBJ2-3; V gene: TRBV5-1; clone size: NA; D gene: TRBD1
CDR3 protein: CSARDREGRGAYEQYF; CDR3 DNA: TGCAGTGCTAGAGATCGGGAGGGGAGGGGGGCCTACGAGCAGTACTTC; J gene: TRBJ2-7; V gene: TRBV20-1; clone size: NA; D gene: TRBD2
CDR3 protein: CASSLSGARILGYTF; CDR3 DNA: TGTGCCAGCAGTTTATCGGGGGCGAGAATTCTCGGCTACACCTTC; J gene: TRBJ1-2; V gene: TRBV27; clone size: NA; D gene: NA
CDR3 protein: CSAGFGGARAEQYF; CDR3 DNA: TGCAGTGCTGGATTTGGTGGGGCGCGAGCCGAGCAGTACTTC; J gene: TRBJ2-7; V gene: TRBV20-1; clone size: few; D gene: NA
CDR3 protein: CSAGSGIGETQYF; CDR3 DNA: TGCAGTGCTGGTAGCGGGATAGGGGAGACCCAGTACTTC; J gene: TRBJ2-5; V gene: TRBV20-1; clone size: NA; D gene: TRBD2
CDR3 protein: CATSIRASGRQPQHF; CDR3 DNA: TGTGCCACCAGCATTCGAGCCTCCGGGCGTCAGCCCCAGCATTTT; J gene: TRBJ1-5; V gene: TRBV15; clone size: NA; D gene: NA
CDR3 protein: CASSLAGGRGKTQYF; CDR3 DNA: TGTGCCAGCAGCCTAGCGGGAGGGCGGGGGAAGACCCAGTACTTC; J gene: TRBJ2-5; V gene: TRBV12-3/TRBV12-4; clone size: many; D gene: TRBD2
CDR3 protein: CASSHLLAASTDTQYF; CDR3 DNA: TGTGCCAGCAGTCACTTACTAGCGGCTAGCACAGATACGCAGTATTTT; J gene: TRBJ2-3; V gene: TRBV6-5; clone size: few; D gene: TRBD2
CDR3 protein: CSARKVLNQPQHF; CDR3 DNA: TGCAGTGCTAGGAAGGTACTCAATCAGCCCCAGCATTTT; J gene: TRBJ1-5; V gene: TRBV20-1; clone size: few; D gene: NA
CDR3 protein: CASSLAVGGYEQYF; CDR3 DNA: TGTGCCAGCAGCTTAGCTGTGGGAGGGTACGAGCAGTACTTC; J gene: TRBJ2-7; V gene: TRBV7-6; clone size: few; D gene: TRBD2
CDR3 protein: CASTQAAGEHYEQYF; CDR3 DNA: TGTGCCAGCACCCAGGCGGCCGGGGAGCATTACGAGCAGTACTTC; J gene: TRBJ2-7; V gene: TRBV11-2; clone size: NA; D gene: NA
CDR3 protein: CASSSKVVNEQFF; CDR3 DNA: TGTGCCAGCAGCTCGAAGGTGGTGAATGAGCAGTTCTTC; J gene: TRBJ2-1; V gene: TRBV7-6; clone size: NA; D gene: NA
CDR3 protein: CSVVWGSSYNEQFF; CDR3 DNA: TGCAGCGTTGTTTGGGGGAGCTCCTACAATGAGCAGTTCTTC; J gene: TRBJ2-1; V gene: TRBV29-1; clone size: few; D gene: NA
CDR3 protein: CASSYSWGGRVFF; CDR3 DNA: TGTGCCAGCAGTTACTCTTGGGGGGGTAGGGTGTTCTTC; J gene: TRBJ2-1; V gene: TRBV6-2/TRBV6-3; clone size: NA; D gene: TRBD2
CDR3 protein: CASSINALFMGEQYF; CDR3 DNA: TGTGCCAGTAGTATAAATGCCCTCTTCATGGGCGAGCAGTACTTC; J gene: TRBJ2-7; V gene: TRBV19; clone size: once; D gene: NA
CDR3 protein: CASVNQVLAANEQFF; CDR3 DNA: TGTGCCAGCGTAAACCAGGTACTAGCGGCCAATGAGCAGTTCTTC; J gene: TRBJ2-1; V gene: TRBV6-6; clone size: NA; D gene: TRBD2
CDR3 protein: CSAWDRDYEQYF; CDR3 DNA: TGCAGTGCGTGGGACAGGGACTACGAGCAGTACTTC; J gene: TRBJ2-7; V gene: TRBV20-1; clone size: NA; D gene: TRBD1